This T cell receptor (beta chain) stems from a study of T cell responses to AZD1222 COVID-19 vaccine. Study as a whole: Pooling of second doses given at about 4 or about 12 weeks was done. Findings of the study overall: Spike regions recognized by vaccine-associated CD4 TCRs spanned the protein, led by 160-218 and 743-854. Mostly white British, mostly female donors; authors suggested clonal diversity may be underestimated. Unmutated variant regions are reportedly the target of nearly half of TCRs that are spike-specific.

Of note for this clone: Its matching antigen is unknown.

Using immunoSEQ multiplex PCR, the repertoire was profiled, and TCRdb retains in-frame clones only, with some absent. The sample lists about 170,000 clones, 90% occurring once. The sequence came from an adult in good health. This specimen was peripheral blood, taken on day 0 of AZD1222 vaccination.

DNA for the CDR3: TGTGCCAGCAGCTTGGAGCCGGGGGGAAACTACGAGCAGTACTTC. Translating gives CASSLEPGGNYEQYF. This chain joins TRBV5-5 and TRBJ2-7; 7 nucleotides line up with TRBD2. The CDR3 loop spans 15 amino acids. Germline V CDR1 and CDR2: SGHKS, YYEKEE (reference sequence). The junction had 6 bases not matched to a gene; V was cut back by 0 bases and J by 3 bases.